This TCR beta chain was found in a study of T-cell memory formation after mild COVID-19 (dated by TCRdb to the early 2020s). Background on the whole study: TCR sequence clusters from the two donors were found to be largely donor specific. In two donors, T-cell clones that expanded and contracted after mild COVID-19 were tracked by sequencing TCRalpha and TCRbeta repertoires over time. The cohort was made up of two young adult volunteers, one female and one male, who were previously healthy.

Instrument on record: Illumina NovaSeq 6000. Using 5'RACE with constant-segment primers, TCRalpha and TCRbeta cDNA libraries were constructed, with sample barcodes and unique molecular identifiers added in the process. Trizol reagent was used to extract RNA from every sample. Amplification of the libraries took two PCR steps, and the second step added a second sample barcode plus Illumina TruSeq adapters. The libraries were sequenced on an Illumina NovaSeq using 2 x 150 bp paired-end reads. The authors' analysis ran thus. Demultiplexing of reads and collapsing into UMI-guided consensus sequences were performed with migec v1.2.7. With mixcr v2.1.11, UMI consensuses were aligned to TRA and TRB V and J templates and assembled into clonotypes. Clonotypes were classified as expanded or contracted when called significant by both edgeR and NoisET, with noise models trained on biological replicates. For edgeR calls, a false discovery rate-adjusted p below 0.01 and a log2 fold-change threshold of 1 were applied. PCA with hierarchical clustering of max-normalized trajectories of the 1000 most abundant clonotypes was used as exploratory dynamics analysis. The CD4 or CD8 phenotype of responding clones was assigned using the separately sequenced CD4+ and CD8+ repertoires. TCRdb handled the public reads itself, with Q25 trimming in fastp and clone calling in MiXCR, and kept productive beta chains. Every entry covers one CDR3 protein and lists the most common genes and DNA from its rows. These V and J calls rely on TCRdb rather than the paper's analysis. This sample is represented by a few hundred thousand distinct CDR3 sequences; over 9% of them were singletons. The ten largest clones add up to 20% to 25% of the sample.

On this clonotype: Its antigen remains unidentified. Base quality data are lacking; no much larger clone is found one base away.

Ficoll-Paque density gradient centrifugation was used to isolate PBMCs. The junction shows trimming of 3 bases on V and 5 bases on J, and the gene matches do not reach 4 bases of it. The CDR3 holds 14 amino acids from the cysteine to the phenylalanine. The only DNA kept is the CDR3, 42 bases in frame from the first base. The germline V gene provides CDR1 SGHRS and CDR2 YFSETQ. Results the study describes overall, beyond this receptor: Some responding clones were found in pre-infection memory, which suggests that pre-existing cross-reactive memory T cells took part in the SARS-CoV-2 response. Whether the second-wave clones peaking on day 37 were SARS-CoV-2 specific was not confirmed. Balanced CD4/CD8 phenotypes were observed for clones contracting from day 15 to 85, whereas a bias towards CD4+ was observed for a second wave of clones expanding from day 15 to 37. Only two mild cases were covered by the study, and larger cohorts that include severe cases with pre-infection samples were considered necessary. Contracting CD4+ clones were found mainly in CM and EM memory subsets, while CD8+ clones were enriched in EMRA.

Recombination connected TRBV5-1 to TRBJ2-5; TRBD1 agrees with 10 junctional bases. The clonotype originates from a man aged 18 to 35 who had mild COVID-19 (a few samples of this study predate the infection). The sample titles of this study are shuffled in the database, so cell type and time point are left out; the donor was told from shared clones. Sample: PBMCs or a T cell subset sorted from them (not recorded which). The CDR3 protein: CASSWDRGVETQYF. The DNA sequence is TGCGCCAGCAGCTGGGACAGGGGAGTGGAGACCCAGTACTTC.